The 29 T cell receptor beta chains reported below all come from one sample, sequenced in a study of OX40 agonist ivuxolimab in advanced cancers. Libraries were prepared by immunoSEQ multiplex PCR; TCRdb keeps only in-frame clonotypes and omits some of them. The sample shows tens of thousands of clones, 90% of them seen only once. The sequencing used CD4+ or CD8+ T cells sorted from blood, collected in a trial of the OX40 agonist ivuxolimab. The receptors originated from an adult with an advanced solid tumor such as melanoma, head and neck, liver or kidney cancer.

The chain recombines TRBV5-1 with TRBJ2-5; D is undetermined. The J call may be incorrect, as the DNA end agrees better with TRBJ2-7. Per germline, CDR1 SGHRS and CDR2 YFSETQ. The CDR3 length is 14 residues. The DNA of the CDR3 is TGCGCCAGCAGCTTGGGACTTAGCTCCTACGAGCAGTACTTC. Encoded protein: CASSLGLSSYEQYF.

This CDR3 reads CASRRSGANVLTF. The CDR3 bases are TGTGCCAGTCGGAGGTCTGGGGCCAACGTCCTGACTTTC. The chain recombines TRBV27 with TRBJ2-6; a weak D match, TRBD2 (5 bases). Germline V gene lookup returns CDR1 MNHEY and CDR2 SMNVEV (reference sequence). V was clipped by 9 bases and J by 1 base, with 7 bases between them. The CDR3 consists of 13 residues.

This clone was counted a single time. The chain has TRBV9 and TRBJ2-7, with TRBD2 matching 11 bases. J gave up 6 bases and V 3 bases, and 5 bases lay outside the gene matches. The CDR3 covers 14 residues. The germline CDR1 and CDR2 sequences are SGDLS and YYNGEE. This CDR3 reads CASSAGTSGGEQYF. The CDR3 DNA reads as TGTGCCAGCAGCGCAGGGACTAGCGGTGGCGAGCAGTACTTC.

The J gene is TRBJ2-3, the V gene TRBV25-1; D possibly corresponds to TRBD1 (6 bases). With 1 base removed from V and 2 bases from J, the gap between germline ends came to 10 bases. The CDR3 is made up of 15 amino acids. CDR1 is MGHDK and CDR2 is SYGVNS in the germline V gene. The CDR3 DNA reads TGTGCCAGCAGTGAATGGAGGACAGTCACAGATACGCAGTATTTT. Translation: CASSEWRTVTDTQYF.

This chain links TRBV2 with TRBJ2-5, with 8 bases fitting TRBD1. The J segment lost 5 bases and the V segment lost 8 bases, leaving 10 bases of the junction unmatched. CDR3 size: 14 residues. Germline CDR1 reads SNHLY; CDR2 reads FYNNEI. CDR3 loop: CASGDTGQGETQYF. CDR3 DNA sequence: TGTGCCAGCGGAGATACAGGACAGGGTGAGACCCAGTACTTC.

This clone was seen only once. This chain links TRBV9 with TRBJ1-3, with D unclear. Deletions cut 8 bases from V and 5 bases from J, with 8 bases between. The CDR3 is 11 amino acids. The germline gives CDR1 SGDLS, CDR2 YYNGEE. Here the CDR3 reads CARWSRNTIYF. CDR3 DNA sequence: TGTGCCAGGTGGAGTCGAAACACCATATATTTT.

This clone was picked up one time. This sequence joins TRBV6-1 and TRBJ2-1; no definite D call. The germline gives CDR1 MNHNS, CDR2 SASEGT. The CDR3 runs 15 residues. Trimming left V 1 base short and J 6 bases short, with 13 bases between. The CDR3 region is CASSEGVGPINEQFF. In DNA form, the CDR3 reads TGTGCCAGCAGTGAAGGGGTAGGGCCCATCAATGAGCAGTTCTTC.

The chain couples TRBV5-1 to TRBJ1-1; D remains unclear. V lost 4 bases to trimming and J lost 0 bases, with 16 bases between them. The CDR3 contains 16 residues. Germline values: CDR1 SGHRS, CDR2 YFSETQ. The CDR3 nucleotides read TGCGCCAGCAGCGTTTCCCTTCTGGGGATGAACACTGAAGCTTTCTTT. Translation: CASSVSLLGMNTEAFF.

The rearrangement uses TRBV28 and TRBJ2-3; 8 bases agree with TRBD2. With V trimmed by 8 bases and J by 2 bases, 6 bases remained unmatched. CDR1 is MDHEN and CDR2 is SYDVKM in the germline V gene. CDR3 length equals 14 residues. The chain's CDR3 is CASEREPITDTQYF. DNA of the CDR3: TGTGCCAGCGAGCGGGAGCCTATCACAGATACGCAGTATTTT.

V gene TRBV5-4 combines with J gene TRBJ1-2, with no clear D. V gave up 0 bases and J gave up 4 bases, with 1 base separating them. This CDR3 has 11 amino acids. Germline V CDR1 and CDR2: SGHNT, YYREEE (reference sequence). CDR3 amino acids: CASSLGYGYTF. The CDR3 DNA reads as TGTGCCAGCAGCTTGGGCTATGGCTACACCTTC.

This clone was seen once. The chain carries TRBV28 and TRBJ1-2; TRBD1 is a possible D gene (6 bases). The CDR3 totals 13 residues. Germline V gene data show CDR1 as MDHEN and CDR2 as SYDVKM. Trimming left V 6 bases short and J 6 bases short, with 14 bases between. The CDR3: CASRPSGVDGYTF. The CDR3 DNA follows: TGTGCCAGCAGACCTTCAGGGGTTGATGGCTACACCTTC.

This rearrangement joins TRBV7-9 to TRBJ2-1; 13 bases are a match to TRBD2. Germline lookup yields CDR1 SEHNR and CDR2 FQNEAQ (reference sequence). J was trimmed by 5 bases and V by 0 bases; bases with no gene match: 1. The CDR3 sequence is 16 residues long. CDR3 in amino acids: CASSLAGLAGDNEQFF. CDR3 sequence (DNA): TGTGCCAGCAGCTTAGCCGGACTAGCGGGAGACAATGAGCAGTTCTTC.

On this clone itself: Sequence at one end of the junction differs from germline and may be a read error. Other DNA sequences in the same sample also yield this CDR3. V gene TRBV11-3 combines with J gene TRBJ2-2; D is perhaps TRBD1 or TRBD2 (5 bases each). Per the germline V gene, CDR1 is SGHNT and CDR2 is YENEEA. The CDR3 contains 15 residues. The chain's CDR3 is CASSSLGVNAGELFF. The DNA of the CDR3 is TGTGCCAGCAGCTCTTTAGGGGTAAACGCCGGGGAACTGTTTTTT. Drawing the rest from reference TRBV11-3 and TRBJ2-2, the complete variable domain is EAGVVQSPRYKIIEKKQPVAFWCNPISGHNTLYWYLQNLGQGPELLIRYENEEAVDDSQLPKDRFSAERLKGVDSTLKIQPAELGDSAVYLCASSSLGVNAGELFFGEGSRLTVL.

The rearrangement uses TRBV5-1 and TRBJ2-5; maybe TRBD1 (6 bases). V lost 4 bases and J 4 bases, leaving 17 bases between the germline ends. From germline, CDR1 is SGHRS and CDR2 YFSETQ. The length of the CDR3 is 15 residues. The CDR3 nucleotides are TGCGCCAGCAGCGGAACAGGGTCCCCAAGAGAGACCCAGTACTTC. Translated, it gives CASSGTGSPRETQYF.

This chain joins TRBV28 and TRBJ2-7; no clear D. Trimming left V 5 bases short and J 1 base short, with 9 bases between. Germline lookup yields CDR1 MDHEN and CDR2 SYDVKM. The CDR3 is made up of 13 amino acids. CDR3: CASSPDPSYEQYF. As DNA, the CDR3 is TGTGCCAGCAGTCCCGACCCTTCCTACGAGCAGTACTTC.

J is TRBJ2-2 and V is TRBV13, with 12 bases that match TRBD2. The CDR3 length is 16 residues. After removal of 5 bases from V and 9 bases from J, the junction contained 10 bases not matched to a gene. Germline V gene data show CDR1 as PRHDT and CDR2 as FYEKMQ (reference sequence). The CDR3 DNA reads TGTGCCAGCAGCCCGCAGACTAGCGGGAGAGCCCGGGAGCTGTTTTTT. Its protein is CASSPQTSGRARELFF.

V gene TRBV29-1 combines with J gene TRBJ2-3, with D tentatively TRBD2 (6 bases). V was shortened by 6 bases and J by 6 bases, with 16 bases between the two germline ends. Germline assignment: CDR1 SQVTM and CDR2 ANQGSEA. The CDR3 is 13 residues long. The CDR3 coding sequence is TGCAGCGTGCAGGAGGGGTGGTTGGATACGCAGTATTTT. Encoded protein: CSVQEGWLDTQYF.

This sequence joins TRBV27 and TRBJ2-7; TRBD2 agrees at 9 bases. CDR3 length: 18 amino acids. CDR1 MNHEY and CDR2 SMNVEV come from the germline V gene (reference sequence). The V and J ends lost 3 bases and 0 bases, in that order; junction bases with no gene match: 12. The chain's CDR3 is CASSLLGPGLADSYEQYF. CDR3 in DNA: TGTGCCAGCAGTTTGCTTGGACCGGGACTAGCAGACTCCTACGAGCAGTACTTC.

The chain recombines TRBV15 with TRBJ1-5; D is undetermined. The CDR3 loop spans 15 amino acids. Germline assignment: CDR1 LNHNV and CDR2 YYDKDF (reference sequence). Trimming stripped 1 base from V and 4 bases from J, with 11 bases between. The CDR3 reads CATSRGFSRNQPQHF. As DNA, the CDR3 is TGTGCCACCAGCAGAGGCTTCAGTCGTAATCAGCCCCAGCATTTT.

The genes are TRBV11-3 and TRBJ2-3, with 7 bases lining up with TRBD1. CDR1 and CDR2 from the germline V gene are SGHNT and YENEEA. The V gene end was trimmed by 5 bases and the J gene end by 2 bases; junction bases not matched to a gene: 4. The CDR3 length is 14 residues. The DNA of the CDR3 is TGTGCCAGCAGCAGGGACAGCTCCACAGATACGCAGTATTTT. This gives the protein CASSRDSSTDTQYF.

In this sample, this clone turned up once. This chain joins TRBV6-5 and TRBJ2-5, with D tentatively TRBD1 or TRBD2 (7 bases each). CDR1 MNHEY and CDR2 SVGAGI come from the germline V gene. The CDR3 contains 12 residues. V dropped 6 bases and J dropped 5 bases, with 10 bases sitting between them. The chain's CDR3 is CASSQGGETQYF. Written as DNA, the CDR3 is TGTGCCAGCAGCCAGGGGGGGGAGACCCAGTACTTC.

This clone was recorded only once. This chain joins TRBV2 and TRBJ2-4; possibly TRBD1 for D (5 bases). The ends were cut back, 5 bases at V and 0 bases at J, with 11 bases in the middle. CDR3 length: 15 amino acids. The germline gives CDR1 SNHLY, CDR2 FYNNEI. This CDR3 reads CASSFDRLAKNIQYF. Written as DNA, the CDR3 is TGTGCCAGCAGTTTCGACAGACTAGCCAAAAACATTCAGTACTTC.

The V gene is TRBV19, the J gene TRBJ1-2; 7 bases match TRBD1. The trim removed 1 base at V and 4 bases at J, leaving 6 bases unmatched. Germline CDR1 is LNHDA and CDR2 is SQIVND (reference sequence). The CDR3 is 15 amino acids. The CDR3 DNA is TGTGCCAGTAGTATAGTAGGAGGACAGGCCTATGGCTACACCTTC. It specifies CASSIVGGQAYGYTF. The whole variable domain, filled in from reference TRBV19 and TRBJ1-2, reads DGGITQSPKYLFRKEGQNVTLSCEQNLNHDAMYWYRQDPGQGLRLIYYSQIVNDFQKGDIAEGYSVSREKKESFPLTVTSAQKNPTAFYLCASSIVGGQAYGYTFGSGTRLTVV.

The gene calls are TRBV7-2 and TRBJ1-4; TRBD1 might be the D (5 bases). The CDR3 covers 18 residues. Looked up from germline, CDR1 is SGHTA and CDR2 is FQGNSA. Trimming cost V 5 bases and J 0 bases, with 19 bases left between them. CDR3 bases: TGTGCCAGCAGCCCGCCCGACAGTAATTCCGCAACTAATGAAAAACTGTTTTTT. Its translation: CASSPPDSNSATNEKLFF.

The chain links TRBV5-8 to TRBJ2-7; tentative D call: TRBD1 (6 bases). The length of the CDR3 is 13 residues. Germline V CDR1 and CDR2: SGHTS, YDEGEE. Between the trimmed V and J ends, which lost 3 bases and 12 bases, there was a span of 19 bases. CDR3 amino acids: CASSSRSRGPRYF. The DNA for the CDR3 is TGTGCCAGCAGCTCGAGAAGCAGGGGCCCTCGGTACTTC.

The rearrangement links TRBV2 to TRBJ1-1; 7 bases map to TRBD1. J lost 4 bases, V lost 8 bases, and 7 bases had no gene match. CDR1 is SNHLY, CDR2 FYNNEI, per germline. The CDR3 sequence is 13 residues long. The CDR3 spells CASLPTGLTEAFF. CDR3 nucleotides: TGTGCCAGCTTACCGACAGGGCTCACTGAAGCTTTCTTT.

The V call is TRBV2, the J call TRBJ2-7; 8 bases agree with TRBD2. The germline CDR1 and CDR2 sequences are SNHLY and FYNNEI. CDR3 length equals 13 residues. With V trimmed by 4 bases and J by 1 base, 0 bases remained unmatched. The CDR3 DNA reads as TGTGCCAGCAGTGGACTAGCGTCCTACGAGCAGTACTTC. It translates to CASSGLASYEQYF.

J is TRBJ2-1 and V is TRBV7-9; 9 nucleotides line up with TRBD1. The V gene end was trimmed by 2 bases and the J gene end by 7 bases; junction bases not matched to a gene: 6. CDR1 is SEHNR, CDR2 FQNEAQ, per germline (reference sequence). The CDR3 consists of 15 residues. CDR3 in DNA: TGTGCCAGCAGCTTAACCGGGACAGGGAAAAATGAGCAGTTCTTC. Its translation is CASSLTGTGKNEQFF.

This sequence joins TRBV28 and TRBJ2-7; 8 bases fit TRBD2. V was clipped by 7 bases and J by 2 bases; unmatched bases: 7. This CDR3 has 14 residues. The V gene's germline CDR1 is MDHEN and CDR2 SYDVKM. The DNA of the CDR3 is TGTGCCAGCATCGATACTAGCGGCGCCTACGAGCAGTACTTC. Its protein is CASIDTSGAYEQYF.